This T cell receptor (beta chain) came from a study of cytomegalovirus exposure and HLA in healthy donors. The V end was cut by 0 bases, the J end by 1 base, with 5 bases between. Germline CDR1 is SGHAT and CDR2 is FQNNGV. The CDR3 extends over 14 amino acids. Broader study findings: TCR beta V segments were, for the most part, productive about 87% or about 30% of the time in an earlier analysis. Several V segments, TRBV6-2 and TRBV6-3 among them, could not be told apart and were dropped.

The study ran its PCR with 60 Vbeta and 13 Jbeta primers. Using immunoSEQ multiplex PCR, the repertoire was profiled, and TCRdb retains in-frame clones only, with some absent. The table shows 150,000 to 200,000 clones, with approximately 81% occurring only once. Notes on this clone: Its cognate antigen is unknown.

The sequence derives from a boy younger than 18 in good health and CMV-seronegative. The rearrangement joins TRBV11-2 to TRBJ2-3, with D hard to call. The sample taken for sequencing was PBMCs. In nucleotides, the CDR3 is TGTGCCAGCAGCTTAGACTACCGCACAGATACGCAGTATTTT. Residues: CASSLDYRTDTQYF.